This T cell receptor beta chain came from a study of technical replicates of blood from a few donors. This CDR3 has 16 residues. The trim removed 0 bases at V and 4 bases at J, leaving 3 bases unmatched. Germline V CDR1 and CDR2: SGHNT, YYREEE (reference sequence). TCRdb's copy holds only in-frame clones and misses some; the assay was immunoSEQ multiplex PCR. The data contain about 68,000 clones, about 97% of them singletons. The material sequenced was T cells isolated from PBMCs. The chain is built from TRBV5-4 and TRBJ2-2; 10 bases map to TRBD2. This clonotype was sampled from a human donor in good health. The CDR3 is CASSLARLAGTGELFF. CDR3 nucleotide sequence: TGTGCCAGCAGCTTGGCTCGACTAGCGGGCACCGGGGAGCTGTTTTTT.